These 26 T cell receptor beta chains came from one sample sequenced in a study of human versus mouse CDR3 diversity and MHC coevolution. Only in-frame clones appear in the TCRdb table, and some are missing; sequencing was by immunoSEQ multiplex PCR. The sample has tens of thousands of clones; just over 90% are singletons. Sequenced: naive CD4+ T cells from blood. Subset given: CD45RO-negative CD62L-positive naive CD4 T cells. The receptor set was obtained from a person between 25 and 70 years old in good health.

This clone was recorded once. The V and J genes are TRBV19 and TRBJ1-5; TRBD1 might be the D (6 bases). The germline V and J ends were trimmed by 4 bases and 7 bases, with 20 bases remaining between them. Germline values: CDR1 LNHDA, CDR2 SQIVND (reference sequence). The CDR3 totals 16 residues. This CDR3 reads CASSTLGGAGDQPQHF. CDR3 coding DNA: TGTGCCAGTAGTACCCTCGGGGGCGCGGGAGACCAGCCCCAGCATTTT. Full variable domain (rest looked up from reference TRBV19 and TRBJ1-5): DGGITQSPKYLFRKEGQNVTLSCEQNLNHDAMYWYRQDPGQGLRLIYYSQIVNDFQKGDIAEGYSVSREKKESFPLTVTSAQKNPTAFYLCASSTLGGAGDQPQHFGDGTRLSIL.

The V gene is TRBV7-2, the J gene TRBJ2-1; the match to TRBD2 covers 8 bases. The ends lost 4 bases at V and 4 bases at J; junction bases unmatched: 6. Germline V gives CDR1 SGHTA, CDR2 FQGNSA. The CDR3 runs to 15 residues. Here the CDR3 reads CASSSSSGSYNEQFF. CDR3 DNA: TGTGCCAGCAGCTCCTCGAGCGGGAGTTACAATGAGCAGTTCTTC. Full variable domain (rest looked up from reference TRBV7-2 and TRBJ2-1): GAGVSQSPSNKVTEKGKDVELRCDPISGHTALYWYRQSLGQGLEFLIYFQGNSAPDKSGLPSDRFSAERTGGSVSTLTIQRTQQEDSAVYLCASSSSSGSYNEQFFGPGTRLTVL.

The chain recombines TRBV4-3 with TRBJ1-2, with TRBD1 matching 7 bases. There are 15 residues in the CDR3. CDR1 and CDR2 from the germline V gene are LGHNA and YSLEER. The V segment lost 4 bases and the J segment 4 bases; nucleotides outside the gene matches: 9. CDR3 protein: CASSLSFRDSYGYTF. For the CDR3, the DNA is TGCGCCAGCAGCCTGAGCTTTCGGGACAGCTATGGCTACACCTTC.

In its sample, this clone was seen a few times. The chain has TRBV28 and TRBJ1-4; no firm D call. The CDR3 contains 13 residues. The germline V gene encodes CDR1 MDHEN and CDR2 SYDVKM. The V end was cut by 4 bases, the J end by 4 bases, with 7 bases between. The CDR3 sequence: CASSSGFNEKLFF. In DNA, the CDR3 is TGTGCCAGCAGTTCCGGGTTTAATGAAAAACTGTTTTTT.

The chain combines TRBV28 with TRBJ2-1, with 10 nucleotides matching TRBD2. This CDR3 spans 14 amino acids. The germline V gene encodes CDR1 MDHEN and CDR2 SYDVKM. V lost 5 bases to trimming and J lost 9 bases; unmatched junction nucleotides: 7. Here the CDR3 reads CASSVGLATGEQFF. CDR3 nucleotides: TGTGCCAGCAGTGTGGGACTAGCGACGGGTGAGCAGTTCTTC.

The chain employs TRBV27 and TRBJ1-2; TRBD1 is a possible D gene (5 bases). The CDR3 is 15 amino acids. The V gene's germline CDR1 is MNHEY and CDR2 SMNVEV (reference sequence). The V end lost 2 bases, the J end lost 4 bases, and 14 bases lay between the germline ends. This CDR3 reads CASSLNQGLLYGYTF. CDR3 bases: TGTGCCAGCAGTTTAAACCAGGGATTGCTCTATGGCTACACCTTC.

The chain recombines TRBV28 with TRBJ2-7; the match to TRBD2 covers 7 bases. There are 14 residues in the CDR3. The ends lost 7 bases at V and 3 bases at J; junction bases unmatched: 9. Germline-derived CDR1 and CDR2 are MDHEN and SYDVKM. CDR3 bases: TGTGCCAGCACCCCGGCGGGAGCCTACTACGAGCAGTACTTC. It codes for CASTPAGAYYEQYF.

The chain couples TRBV5-4 to TRBJ1-2; D unclear. Germline V lookup: CDR1 SGHNT, CDR2 YYREEE (reference sequence). The V end was cut by 6 bases, the J end by 0 bases, with 12 bases between. This CDR3 region has 14 residues. The CDR3 DNA reads TGTGCCAGCACAAAGCGCGGTGCTAACTATGGCTACACCTTC. This codes for CASTKRGANYGYTF.

The chain combines TRBV7-2 with TRBJ2-7, with TRBD2 matching over 8 bases. The ends lost 3 bases at V and 0 bases at J; junction bases unmatched: 10. The CDR3 is 17 amino acids. Germline V gene lookup returns CDR1 SGHTA and CDR2 FQGNSA. The CDR3 nucleotides read TGTGCCAGCAGCTTGACGGGGGGGGGTTTCTCCTCCTACGAGCAGTACTTC. Translated: CASSLTGGGFSSYEQYF. Looking up the rest from reference TRBV7-2 and TRBJ2-7 gives the full variable domain: GAGVSQSPSNKVTEKGKDVELRCDPISGHTALYWYRQSLGQGLEFLIYFQGNSAPDKSGLPSDRFSAERTGGSVSTLTIQRTQQEDSAVYLCASSLTGGGFSSYEQYFGPGTRLTVT.

V is TRBV6-1 and J is TRBJ1-2; 10 bases are a match to TRBD1. The CDR3 totals 15 residues. After removal of 5 bases from V and 8 bases from J, the junction contained 11 bases not matched to a gene. The germline CDR1 and CDR2 sequences are MNHNS and SASEGT. The CDR3: CASSSRRQGARGYTF. The DNA of the CDR3 is TGTGCCAGCAGTTCCCGGCGACAGGGGGCACGGGGCTACACCTTC.

V gene TRBV11-2 combines with J gene TRBJ1-1, with TRBD1 identical over 11 bases. This CDR3 has 16 residues. The germline V gene has CDR1 SGHAT and CDR2 FQNNGV. The V gene end was trimmed by 4 bases and the J gene end by 4 bases; junction bases not matched to a gene: 8. The chain's CDR3 is CASSSGTGGGGTEAFF. The CDR3 bases are TGTGCCAGCAGCTCCGGGACAGGGGGAGGAGGCACTGAAGCTTTCTTT.

The J gene is TRBJ2-7, the V gene TRBV27; 7 bases agree with TRBD1. J gave up 2 bases and V 3 bases, and 4 bases lay outside the gene matches. This CDR3 comprises 14 residues. The germline V gene has CDR1 MNHEY and CDR2 SMNVEV (reference sequence). CDR3 nucleotide sequence: TGTGCCAGCAGTTTGGACAGGTCGGCCTACGAGCAGTACTTC. This gives the protein CASSLDRSAYEQYF.

V usage is TRBV6-6 and J usage is TRBJ1-1, with TRBD1 matching 8 bases. V was clipped by 5 bases and J by 5 bases; unmatched bases: 13. Per germline, CDR1 MNHNY and CDR2 SVGAGI (reference sequence). This CDR3 has 16 residues. As DNA, the CDR3 is TGTGCCAGCAGTGGACGACAGGGGAGGGTTGGAACTGAAGCTTTCTTT. This gives the protein CASSGRQGRVGTEAFF.

This chain joins TRBV7-3 and TRBJ2-1; TRBD2 agrees at 12 bases. Germline assignment: CDR1 SGHTA and CDR2 FQGTGA. The CDR3 totals 15 residues. Trimming cost V 5 bases and J 7 bases; bases outside gene matches: 6. Here the CDR3 reads CASSLLAGGSNEQFF. CDR3 coding DNA: TGTGCCAGCAGCCTTCTAGCGGGAGGGTCAAATGAGCAGTTCTTC. Full variable domain (missing parts from reference TRBV7-3 and TRBJ2-1): GAGVSQTPSNKVTEKGKYVELRCDPISGHTALYWYRQSLGQGPEFLIYFQGTGAADDSGLPNDRFFAVRPEGSVSTLKIQRTERGDSAVYLCASSLLAGGSNEQFFGPGTRLTVL.

The rearrangement joins TRBV7-2 to TRBJ1-1; D remains unclear. Trimming stripped 5 bases from V and 7 bases from J, with 8 bases between. This CDR3 region has 11 residues. Germline CDR1 and CDR2: SGHTA and FQGNSA. The CDR3 region is CASSPRVEAFF. The DNA of the CDR3 is TGTGCCAGCAGCCCTCGGGTTGAAGCTTTCTTT.

V is TRBV6-4 and J is TRBJ1-1, with D possibly TRBD1 on 6 matching bases. With 0 bases removed from V and 5 bases from J, the gap between germline ends came to 13 bases. Germline values: CDR1 MRHNA, CDR2 SNTAGT. The CDR3 sequence is 15 residues long. The CDR3 protein is CASSDSTGGATEAFF. The CDR3, as DNA: TGTGCCAGCAGTGACTCGACCGGGGGGGCTACTGAAGCTTTCTTT.

This clone occurred once. This chain uses TRBV11-3 with TRBJ2-2, with TRBD2 matching over 13 bases. Germline V gene data show CDR1 as SGHNT and CDR2 as YENEEA. After removal of 4 bases from V and 5 bases from J, the junction contained 4 bases not matched to a gene. The CDR3 consists of 16 residues. The CDR3 DNA reads TGTGCCAGCAGCTCACAGACTAGCGGGAGGACCGGGGAGCTGTTTTTT. Encoded protein: CASSSQTSGRTGELFF.

In its sample, this clone was seen once. The chain carries TRBV27 and TRBJ2-7, with 9 positions matching TRBD2. V was pared by 0 bases and J by 4 bases, with 13 bases of the junction left unmatched. CDR1 and CDR2 (germline): MNHEY, SMNVEV (reference sequence). The CDR3 length is 18 residues. The CDR3 DNA follows: TGTGCCAGCAGTTTATCTAGCGCGGGAGGGCCGTTCGGGTACGAGCAGTACTTC. Translating it yields CASSLSSAGGPFGYEQYF.

This clone was observed a single time. V is TRBV18 and J is TRBJ2-5; possibly TRBD2 for D (7 bases). This CDR3 is 15 amino acids long. CDR1 is KGHSH, CDR2 LQKENI, per germline. V lost 3 bases to trimming and J lost 5 bases, with 16 bases between them. CDR3 loop: CASSPPSGGGETQYF. In DNA, the CDR3 is TGTGCCAGCTCACCGCCTTCGGGGGGCGGGGAGACCCAGTACTTC.

This chain connects TRBV27 to TRBJ1-4; TRBD1 aligns across 8 bases. This CDR3 spans 16 amino acids. Germline loops: CDR1 MNHEY, CDR2 SMNVEV (reference sequence). The V and J ends lost 6 bases and 4 bases, in that order; junction bases with no gene match: 10. The CDR3: CASSSSWTGSNEKLFF. CDR3 DNA: TGTGCCAGCAGCTCATCGTGGACAGGGAGTAATGAAAAACTGTTTTTT.

The chain couples TRBV7-9 to TRBJ1-4; D gene uncertain. Germline lookup yields CDR1 SEHNR and CDR2 FQNEAQ (reference sequence). The CDR3 contains 17 residues. V lost 1 base and J lost 0, with 12 bases in between. Here the CDR3 reads CASSLEVSFATNEKLFF. Written as DNA, the CDR3 is TGTGCCAGCAGCTTAGAAGTCAGTTTTGCAACTAATGAAAAACTGTTTTTT. Full variable domain (rest looked up from reference TRBV7-9 and TRBJ1-4): DTGVSQNPRHKITKRGQNVTFRCDPISEHNRLYWYRQTLGQGPEFLTYFQNEAQLEKSRLLSDRFSAERPKGSFSTLEIQRTEQGDSAMYLCASSLEVSFATNEKLFFGSGTQLSVL.

V usage is TRBV28 and J usage is TRBJ1-5; D remains ambiguous. From germline, CDR1 is MDHEN and CDR2 SYDVKM. V dropped 5 bases and J dropped 9 bases, with 8 bases sitting between them. The CDR3 spans 11 residues. CDR3 in amino acids: CASSTFGPQHF. Written as DNA, the CDR3 is TGTGCCAGCAGTACCTTCGGGCCCCAGCATTTT.

The chain carries TRBV9 and TRBJ1-1; TRBD1 is a possible D gene (5 bases). This CDR3 has 13 amino acids. V lost 6 bases, J lost 5 bases, and 14 bases lay in between. Germline CDR1 reads SGDLS; CDR2 reads YYNGEE. CDR3 region: CASTQIGGTEAFF. In DNA form, the CDR3 reads TGTGCCAGCACTCAAATTGGGGGGACTGAAGCTTTCTTT.

The gene calls are TRBV28 and TRBJ1-5; no clear D gene. The CDR3 spans 15 residues. CDR1 MDHEN and CDR2 SYDVKM come from the germline V gene. Trimming took 3 bases from V and 1 from J, leaving 10 bases between them. This CDR3 is CASSFGERSNQPQHF. The CDR3 DNA reads as TGTGCCAGCAGTTTCGGGGAAAGAAGCAATCAGCCCCAGCATTTT.

This clone appeared once. The rearrangement joins TRBV27 to TRBJ2-7; 7 nucleotides align to TRBD2. CDR1 MNHEY and CDR2 SMNVEV come from the germline V gene (reference sequence). This CDR3 comprises 14 residues. J gave up 2 bases and V 3 bases, and 4 bases lay outside the gene matches. The CDR3 loop reads CASSLGGRAYEQYF. For the CDR3, the DNA is TGTGCCAGCAGTTTGGGAGGGAGGGCCTACGAGCAGTACTTC.

The V and J genes are TRBV7-2 and TRBJ1-5; 8 bases are shared with TRBD1. This CDR3 is built from 15 residues. With V trimmed by 4 bases and J by 4 bases, 6 bases remained unmatched. CDR1 is SGHTA, CDR2 FQGNSA, per germline. CDR3 DNA sequence: TGTGCCAGCAGCTCGACAGGGGACTATAATCAGCCCCAGCATTTT. This codes for CASSSTGDYNQPQHF.